These 7 T cell receptor beta chains originate from one sample sequenced in a study of CD8 T cells in ankylosing spondylitis. Study observations and caveats: Roughly eight highly homologous variants formed a TCR beta motif that appeared characteristic of ankylosing spondylitis blood.

Each CDR3 protein is one row after TCRdb ran MiXCR on the 5' RACE reads. The sample lists about 390,000 distinct CDR3 sequences, 20% to 25% seen once, with about 16% in the top ten. These receptors lack a known antigen. The sequenced sample consisted of blood, either unsorted or a sorted T cell fraction (not recorded which). These receptors all stem from a male donor with ankylosing spondylitis.

This clonotype was picked up a small number of times. This chain links TRBV5-1 with TRBJ2-2; tentative D call: TRBD1 (5 bases). The CDR3 has 15 residues. In germline, CDR1 is SGHRS, CDR2 YFSETQ. V lost 2 bases and J 1 base, leaving 9 bases between the germline ends. The CDR3 DNA sequence: TGCGCCAGCAGCTTTGGCAGGGAGAACACCGGGGAGCTGTTTTTT. It is translated as CASSFGRENTGELFF.

As DNA, the CDR3 is TGTGCCAGCAGTTCCAGTCATGGGCTAGCGGGATTATACACAGATACGCAGTATTTT. Protein product: CASSSSHGLAGLYTDTQYF. The V gene is TRBV11-2, the J gene TRBJ2-3, with TRBD2 matching 9 bases. Germline V CDR1 and CDR2: SGHAT, FQNNGV. This CDR3 is 19 amino acids long. The junction had 18 bases not matched to a gene; V was cut back by 6 bases and J by 2 bases. The full variable domain, in which reference TRBV11-2 and TRBJ2-3 provide the parts outside the CDR3, is EAGVAQSPRYKIIEKRQSVAFWCNPISGHATLYWYQQILGQGPKLLIQFQNNGVVDDSQLPKDRFSAERLKGVDSTLKIQPAKLEDSAVYLCASSSSHGLAGLYTDTQYFGPGTRLTVL.

The chain couples TRBV28 to TRBJ2-3; D uncertain. Germline values: CDR1 MDHEN, CDR2 SYDVKM. V dropped 6 bases and J dropped 0 bases, with 16 bases sitting between them. The CDR3 length is 16 residues. CDR3: CASSPWAKRSTDTQYF. CDR3 in DNA: TGTGCCAGCAGCCCATGGGCCAAGAGAAGCACAGATACGCAGTATTTT.

The rearrangement uses TRBV2 and TRBJ2-5; D not resolved. V lost 4 bases, J lost 5 bases, and 5 bases lay in between. Germline V gives CDR1 SNHLY, CDR2 FYNNEI. The CDR3 runs to 11 residues. This CDR3 reads CASSVWETQYF. Written as DNA, the CDR3 is TGTGCCAGCAGTGTTTGGGAGACCCAGTACTTC.

The J gene is TRBJ1-2, the V gene TRBV6-5; 8 bases match TRBD1. Germline V gene lookup returns CDR1 MNHEY and CDR2 SVGAGI. The CDR3 is 14 amino acids. V was pared by 4 bases and J by 5 bases, with 6 bases of the junction left unmatched. As DNA, the CDR3 is TGTGCCAGCAGTTCTGACAGGGGACCTTATGGCTACACCTTC. This sequence encodes CASSSDRGPYGYTF.

The V and J genes are TRBV18 and TRBJ1-5; D is possibly TRBD1 (5 bases). Trimming pared 6 bases from V and 6 bases from J, leaving 18 bases between. CDR3 size: 15 residues. Germline V CDR1 and CDR2: KGHSH, LQKENI. CDR3 nucleotides: TGTGCCAGCTCCCCGGGACGGGGGGTTTTTCAGCCCCAGCATTTT. This gives the protein CASSPGRGVFQPQHF.

The CDR3 here is CASSRENTEAFF. Here the CDR3 DNA reads TGTGCCAGCTCTAGGGAGAACACTGAAGCTTTCTTT. V gene TRBV28 combines with J gene TRBJ1-1, with unresolved D. CDR3 length equals 12 residues. Between the trimmed V and J ends, which lost 8 bases and 1 base, there was a span of 8 bases. Germline V gene data show CDR1 as MDHEN and CDR2 as SYDVKM.